Following are 28 T cell receptor beta chains from one sample sequenced in a study of a mutant IDH1 vaccine in newly diagnosed glioma. Some clones are missing from TCRdb's copy, which holds only in-frame ones; the method was immunoSEQ multiplex PCR. The sample consists of about 66,000 clones, roughly four fifths of them appearing once. The sample's time point: week 35, safety follow-up. One vaccine dose held 300 ug of mutant IDH1 20-mer peptide and came with topical imiquimod. Which antigens these TCRs recognize remains unknown. The sequenced sample was PBMCs, obtained from a glioma patient whose treatment included an IDH1 peptide vaccine. These receptors were taken from a man aged 50 or older with glioma.

This clone came up a few times. The genes are TRBV4-3 and TRBJ1-2; 7 bases map to TRBD1. The germline V gene encodes CDR1 LGHNA and CDR2 YSLEER. V trimming: 0 bases; J trimming: 4 bases; junction bases outside the gene matches: 11. This CDR3 region has 17 residues. As DNA, the CDR3 is TGCGCCAGCAGCCAAGAGTTTGGACAGGAGAAAAGCTATGGCTACACCTTC. Protein sequence: CASSQEFGQEKSYGYTF.

This chain links TRBV6-5 with TRBJ2-1; 8 bases match TRBD1. Germline V lookup: CDR1 MNHEY, CDR2 SVGAGI. This CDR3 has 15 residues. Losses at the gene ends were 2 bases for V and 8 bases for J; bases not matched to a gene: 8. CDR3 residues: CASSYRDRGGYEQFF. The CDR3 DNA is TGTGCCAGCAGTTACCGCGACAGGGGTGGTTATGAGCAGTTCTTC.

This rearrangement joins TRBV6-5 to TRBJ2-7, with D tentatively TRBD1 (6 bases). CDR1 is MNHEY, CDR2 SVGAGI, per germline. V shed 10 bases and J shed 0 bases, with 13 bases lying between them. The CDR3 contains 13 residues. Here the CDR3 reads CATYAGASYEQYF. The CDR3 DNA reads as TGTGCCACCTATGCAGGGGCCTCCTACGAGCAGTACTTC.

The genes are TRBV21-1 and TRBJ2-3; the DNA was not used to check the table's D call, TRBD1. TRBV21-1 is tagged as a pseudogene. This CDR3 has 14 residues. Here the CDR3 reads CASSSGGGTDTQYF. The CDR3 DNA sequence: TGTGCCAGCAGCTCAGGGGGTGGCACAGATACGCAGTATTTT.

The V and J genes are TRBV4-3 and TRBJ1-1; D perhaps matches TRBD1 (5 bases). The CDR3 has 13 residues. Germline V gene data show CDR1 as LGHNA and CDR2 as YSLEER. V lost 4 bases and J lost 4, with 10 bases in between. CDR3 bases: TGCGCCAGCAGCCTCGTTGGGGGCACTGAAGCTTTCTTT. Residues: CASSLVGGTEAFF.

V usage is TRBV28 and J usage is TRBJ1-2, with unresolved D. V was clipped by 6 bases and J by 8 bases, with 13 bases between them. The germline CDR1 and CDR2 sequences are MDHEN and SYDVKM. The CDR3 loop spans 12 amino acids. The CDR3 region has the DNA TGTGCCAGCAGGGAAGGCACCCTGGGCTACACCTTC. It encodes CASREGTLGYTF.

The J gene is TRBJ2-1, the V gene TRBV4-3, with D possibly matching TRBD2 (5 bases). Deletions cut 2 bases from V and 11 bases from J, with 10 bases between. This CDR3 has 12 residues. Germline CDR1 and CDR2: LGHNA and YSLEER. The CDR3 DNA follows: TGCGCCAGCAGCCAATTTGGCGGGCAGCAGTTCTTC. It yields the protein CASSQFGGQQFF.

The chain combines TRBV7-9 with TRBJ2-5; no reliable D call. The V and J ends lost 5 bases and 2 bases respectively, with 12 bases between them. The CDR3 is 14 residues long. Germline V lookup: CDR1 SEHNR, CDR2 FQNEAQ (reference sequence). The CDR3 bases are TGTGCCAGCAGCCGAGTGGGTACGCAAGAGACCCAGTACTTC. It is translated as CASSRVGTQETQYF.

The rearrangement uses TRBV27 and TRBJ1-1; the match to TRBD1 covers 9 bases. With 4 bases clipped from V and 8 bases from J, the junction kept 11 bases outside the gene matches. The germline V gene has CDR1 MNHEY and CDR2 SMNVEV (reference sequence). CDR3 length: 15 residues. The DNA of the CDR3 is TGTGCCAGCAGTTCATCCCGTACAGGGGGCATCGAAGCTTTCTTT. Translated, it gives CASSSSRTGGIEAFF.

V usage is TRBV15 and J usage is TRBJ1-1, with TRBD1 matching over 7 bases. Per the germline V gene, CDR1 is LNHNV and CDR2 is YYDKDF (reference sequence). The CDR3 runs to 17 residues. The junction had 12 bases not matched to a gene; V was cut back by 5 bases and J by 0 bases. CDR3 in DNA: TGTGCCACCAGCCGGACCGGACAGGCGACGATGAACACTGAAGCTTTCTTT. Protein product: CATSRTGQATMNTEAFF. Together with reference TRBV15 and TRBJ1-1, the CDR3 gives the full variable domain: DAMVIQNPRYQVTQFGKPVTLSCSQTLNHNVMYWYQQKSSQAPKLLFHYYDKDFNNEADTPDNFQSRRPNTSFCFLDIRSPGLGDTAMYLCATSRTGQATMNTEAFFGQGTRLTVV.

The chain joins TRBV29-1 to TRBJ2-2, with D unclear. V lost 5 bases to trimming and J lost 1 base, with 8 bases between them. CDR3 length: 13 amino acids. Looked up from germline, CDR1 is SQVTM and CDR2 is ANQGSEA. Written as DNA, the CDR3 is TGCAGCGTTACGGAAGGGAACACCGGGGAGCTGTTTTTT. Its translation is CSVTEGNTGELFF.

This sequence joins TRBV25-1 and TRBJ1-2; TRBD1 aligns across 11 bases. The CDR3 covers 16 residues. Germline V CDR1 and CDR2: MGHDK, SYGVNS. V was clipped by 3 bases and J by 6 bases; unmatched bases: 9. The CDR3 sequence: CASSDSRTGGADGYTF. DNA of the CDR3: TGTGCCAGCAGTGATTCAAGGACAGGGGGCGCGGATGGCTACACCTTC.

CDR3 coding DNA: TGTGCCAGCAGCTTTCAGGGAAGCAATCAGCCCCAGCATTTT. It encodes CASSFQGSNQPQHF. The chain couples TRBV6-1 to TRBJ1-5, with D tentatively TRBD1 (5 bases). The V gene lost 6 bases and the J gene lost 1 base, with 10 bases spanning the gap. Germline V gene lookup returns CDR1 MNHNS and CDR2 SASEGT. This CDR3 contains 14 residues.

The chain carries TRBV7-9 and TRBJ2-3, with 11 bases identical to TRBD2. Germline V gives CDR1 SEHNR, CDR2 FQNEAQ (reference sequence). The CDR3 contains 15 residues. Losses at the gene ends were 6 bases for V and 2 bases for J; bases not matched to a gene: 4. The CDR3 loop is CASSSLAGDTDTQYF. The CDR3 DNA sequence: TGTGCCAGCAGTTCACTAGCGGGGGACACAGATACGCAGTATTTT.

The sample holds a few counts of this clone. The genes are TRBV27 and TRBJ2-2; tentatively, D is TRBD1 (6 bases). The germline V gene encodes CDR1 MNHEY and CDR2 SMNVEV (reference sequence). V was cut by 6 bases and J by 3 bases, with 14 bases left in between. CDR3 length: 15 amino acids. CDR3 in DNA: TGTGCCAGCAGGTCCTTGGACAGCTACACCGGGGAGCTGTTTTTT. This sequence encodes CASRSLDSYTGELFF.

This chain joins TRBV5-1 and TRBJ2-3; 9 bases are shared with TRBD2. Germline V gene data show CDR1 as SGHRS and CDR2 as YFSETQ. V gave up 0 bases and J gave up 2 bases; unmatched junction bases: 13. This CDR3 region has 19 residues. The CDR3 DNA is TGCGCCAGCAGCTTGGTGGTTAGTGCAGCGGGGGGATTCACAGATACGCAGTATTTT. It specifies CASSLVVSAAGGFTDTQYF.

J is TRBJ2-7 and V is TRBV7-9, with TRBD1 matching over 8 bases. J gave up 6 bases and V 3 bases, and 7 bases lay outside the gene matches. Germline loops: CDR1 SEHNR, CDR2 FQNEAQ (reference sequence). The CDR3 totals 14 residues. The CDR3 sequence: CASSLTGTGIEQYF. CDR3 nucleotide sequence: TGTGCCAGCAGCTTGACCGGGACAGGCATCGAGCAGTACTTC.

The rearrangement uses TRBV18 and TRBJ2-1; 9 bases line up with TRBD2. The V segment lost 2 bases and the J segment 7 bases; nucleotides outside the gene matches: 3. Germline V gene data show CDR1 as KGHSH and CDR2 as LQKENI. There are 14 residues in the CDR3. CDR3 residues: CASSPSAGGNEQFF. Written as DNA, the CDR3 is TGTGCCAGCTCACCATCTGCGGGGGGGAATGAGCAGTTCTTC.

As for this clone: The same CDR3 can be traced to other DNA sequences in this sample. The chain links TRBV5-1 to TRBJ1-2, with D perhaps matching TRBD1 (5 bases). V was clipped by 4 bases and J by 3 bases, with 13 bases between them. The germline V gene has CDR1 SGHRS and CDR2 YFSETQ. This CDR3 spans 14 amino acids. The CDR3 loop reads CASSPWDRDYGYTF. CDR3 DNA sequence: TGCGCCAGCAGCCCCTGGGACCGCGACTATGGCTACACCTTC.

The chain carries TRBV15 and TRBJ2-2; D could derive from TRBD1 or TRBD2 (5 bases each). This CDR3 is built from 15 residues. Germline loops: CDR1 LNHNV, CDR2 YYDKDF (reference sequence). Trimming shortened V by 4 bases and J by 4 bases, and 13 bases separated the two germline ends. The CDR3 here is CATSIGAGGTGELFF. In DNA form, the CDR3 reads TGTGCCACCAGCATCGGGGCAGGCGGCACCGGGGAGCTGTTTTTT.

This sequence joins TRBV5-1 and TRBJ1-2; tentatively, D is TRBD1 (5 bases). CDR3 length equals 14 residues. The germline gives CDR1 SGHRS, CDR2 YFSETQ. V lost 0 bases and J lost 4, with 10 bases in between. CDR3 nucleotide sequence: TGCGCCAGCAGCTTGGAGGCAGGGATCTATGGCTACACCTTC. Translation: CASSLEAGIYGYTF.

Notes on this clone: Mismatch with germline at one junction end may stem from a read error. The chain combines TRBV7-8 with TRBJ2-7; 9 bases map to TRBD2. Per germline, CDR1 SGHVS and CDR2 FQNEAQ. The CDR3 is 13 amino acids. CDR3 residues: CATSGGLIYEQYF. The CDR3 coding sequence is TGTGCCACCAGCGGGGGGCTTATCTACGAGCAGTACTTC.

The gene calls are TRBV4-1 and TRBJ2-1; D may be TRBD2 (5 bases). The germline CDR1 and CDR2 sequences are MGHRA and YSYEKL. V shed 0 bases and J shed 5 bases, with 11 bases lying between them. The CDR3 spans 15 residues. The CDR3 DNA follows: TGCGCCAGCAGCCAAGATGTGCTAGCTAACAATGAGCAGTTCTTC. Residues: CASSQDVLANNEQFF.

This chain uses TRBV5-1 with TRBJ2-7; 8 positions match TRBD2. V shed 0 bases and J 3 bases; nucleotides not matched to a gene: 5. Germline CDR1 and CDR2: SGHRS and YFSETQ. The CDR3 sequence is 15 residues long. This chain's CDR3 is CASSLAVGRGYEQYF. The CDR3 bases are TGCGCCAGCAGCTTGGCTGTCGGGAGGGGCTACGAGCAGTACTTC.

The chain uses TRBV6-5 and TRBJ1-4, with TRBD1 matching over 10 bases. The CDR3 covers 15 residues. V was pared by 6 bases and J by 10 bases, with 11 bases of the junction left unmatched. Germline assignment: CDR1 MNHEY and CDR2 SVGAGI. CDR3 loop: CASRLSGTGDGKLFF. The CDR3 coding sequence is TGTGCCAGCAGACTATCCGGGACAGGGGACGGAAAACTGTTTTTT.

This chain uses TRBV6-5 with TRBJ2-5; D might be TRBD2 (6 bases). The CDR3 runs to 16 residues. The V end lost 4 bases, the J end lost 2 bases, and 17 bases lay between the germline ends. Per germline, CDR1 MNHEY and CDR2 SVGAGI. The chain's CDR3 is CASSSPGLGGQETQYF. The CDR3 DNA is TGTGCCAGCAGTTCGCCGGGGCTTGGGGGGCAAGAGACCCAGTACTTC.

This chain uses TRBV5-1 with TRBJ1-1; 8 bases align to TRBD1. The ends lost 2 bases at V and 1 base at J; junction bases unmatched: 19. CDR1 and CDR2 (germline): SGHRS, YFSETQ. The CDR3 loop spans 20 amino acids. The CDR3 nucleotides are TGCGCCAGCAGCTTTACGGTATGGGGCAGGGGGCTTTCGGGGAACACTGAAGCTTTCTTT. Protein product: CASSFTVWGRGLSGNTEAFF.

The chain is built from TRBV6-5 and TRBJ1-5; D may be TRBD1 (5 bases). Trimming removed 4 bases at V and 6 bases at J, with 13 bases between. This CDR3 contains 14 residues. Germline V lookup: CDR1 MNHEY, CDR2 SVGAGI. The CDR3 loop is CASSSRDLGQPQHF. The DNA for the CDR3 is TGTGCCAGCAGTTCCCGGGACCTCGGTCAGCCCCAGCATTTT.